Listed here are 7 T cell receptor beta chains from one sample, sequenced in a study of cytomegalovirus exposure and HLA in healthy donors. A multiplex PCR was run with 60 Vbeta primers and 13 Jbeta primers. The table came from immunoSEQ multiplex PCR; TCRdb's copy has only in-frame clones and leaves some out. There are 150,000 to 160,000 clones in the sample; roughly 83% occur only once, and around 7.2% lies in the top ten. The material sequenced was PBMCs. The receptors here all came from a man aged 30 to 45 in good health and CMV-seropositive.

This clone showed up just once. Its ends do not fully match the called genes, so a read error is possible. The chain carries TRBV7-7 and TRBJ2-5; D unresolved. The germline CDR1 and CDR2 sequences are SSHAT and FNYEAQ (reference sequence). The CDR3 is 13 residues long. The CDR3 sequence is CASSFSSQETQYF. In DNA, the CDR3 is TGTGCTAGCAGCTTTTCCAGCCAAGAGACCCAGTACTTC.

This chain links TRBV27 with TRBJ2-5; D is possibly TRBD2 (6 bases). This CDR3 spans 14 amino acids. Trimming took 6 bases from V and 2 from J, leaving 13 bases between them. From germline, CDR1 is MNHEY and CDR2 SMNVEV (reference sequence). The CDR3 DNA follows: TGTGCCAGCAGCCGTCGGGACTCACAAGAGACCCAGTACTTC. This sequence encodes CASSRRDSQETQYF.

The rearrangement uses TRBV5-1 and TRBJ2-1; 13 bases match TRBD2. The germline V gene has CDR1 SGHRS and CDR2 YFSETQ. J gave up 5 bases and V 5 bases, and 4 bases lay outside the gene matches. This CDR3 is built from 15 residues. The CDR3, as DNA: TGCGCCAGCAGAGACGGACTAGCGGGAGACAATGAGCAGTTCTTC. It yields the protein CASRDGLAGDNEQFF.

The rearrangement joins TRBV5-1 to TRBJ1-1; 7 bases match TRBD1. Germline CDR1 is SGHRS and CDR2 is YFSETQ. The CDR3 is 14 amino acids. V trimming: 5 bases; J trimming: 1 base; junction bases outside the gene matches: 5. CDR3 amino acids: CASRGAGGNTEAFF. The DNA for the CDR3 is TGCGCCAGCAGAGGGGCAGGGGGGAACACTGAAGCTTTCTTT.

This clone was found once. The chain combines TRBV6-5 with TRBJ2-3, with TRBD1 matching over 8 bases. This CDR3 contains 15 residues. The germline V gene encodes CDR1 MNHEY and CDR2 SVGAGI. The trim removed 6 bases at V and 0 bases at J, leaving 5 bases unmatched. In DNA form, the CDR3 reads TGTGCCAGCAGAATGACAGGGGTCAGCACAGATACGCAGTATTTT. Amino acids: CASRMTGVSTDTQYF.

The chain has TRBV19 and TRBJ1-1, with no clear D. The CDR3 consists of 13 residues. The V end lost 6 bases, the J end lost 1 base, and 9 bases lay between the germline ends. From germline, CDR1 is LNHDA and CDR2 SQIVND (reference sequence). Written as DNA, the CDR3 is TGTGCCAGTAGCCATGCGGAGAACACTGAAGCTTTCTTT. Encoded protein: CASSHAENTEAFF.

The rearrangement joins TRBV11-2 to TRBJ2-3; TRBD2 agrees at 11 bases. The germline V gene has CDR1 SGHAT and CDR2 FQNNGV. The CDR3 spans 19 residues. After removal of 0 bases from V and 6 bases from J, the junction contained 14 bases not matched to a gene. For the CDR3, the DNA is TGTGCCAGCAGCTTAGATCCCCTCCGATATAGCGGGAGGGGTGATACGCAGTATTTT. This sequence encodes CASSLDPLRYSGRGDTQYF.